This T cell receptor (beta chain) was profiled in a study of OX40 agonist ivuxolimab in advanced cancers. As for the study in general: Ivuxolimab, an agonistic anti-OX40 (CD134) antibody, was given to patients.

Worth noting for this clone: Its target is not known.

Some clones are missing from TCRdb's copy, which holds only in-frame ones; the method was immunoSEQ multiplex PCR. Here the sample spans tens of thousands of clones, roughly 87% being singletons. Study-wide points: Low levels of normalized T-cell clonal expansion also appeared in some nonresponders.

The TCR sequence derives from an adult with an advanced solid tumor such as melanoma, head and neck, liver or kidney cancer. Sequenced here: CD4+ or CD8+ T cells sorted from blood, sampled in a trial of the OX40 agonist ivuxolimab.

The CDR3 reads CASSYQGRKTPLHF. CDR3 nucleotide sequence: TGTGCCAGCAGTTACCAGGGGCGCAAGACACCCCTCCACTTT. The rearrangement links TRBV6-5 to TRBJ1-6; D possibly corresponds to TRBD1 (6 bases). CDR1 and CDR2 from the germline V gene are MNHEY and SVGAGI. The CDR3 is 14 amino acids. Trimming cost V 2 bases and J 11 bases, with 13 bases left between them.